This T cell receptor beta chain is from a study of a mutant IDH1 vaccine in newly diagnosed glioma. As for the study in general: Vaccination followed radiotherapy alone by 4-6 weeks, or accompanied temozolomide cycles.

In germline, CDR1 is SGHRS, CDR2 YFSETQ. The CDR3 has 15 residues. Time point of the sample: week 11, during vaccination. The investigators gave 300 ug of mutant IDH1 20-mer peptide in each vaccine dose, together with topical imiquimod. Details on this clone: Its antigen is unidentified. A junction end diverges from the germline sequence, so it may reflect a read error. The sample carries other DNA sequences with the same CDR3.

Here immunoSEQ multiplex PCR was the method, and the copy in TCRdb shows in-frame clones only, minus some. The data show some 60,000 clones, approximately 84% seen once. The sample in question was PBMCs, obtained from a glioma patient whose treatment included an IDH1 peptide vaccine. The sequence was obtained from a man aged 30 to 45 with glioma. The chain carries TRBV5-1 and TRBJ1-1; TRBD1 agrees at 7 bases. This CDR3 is CASTRPGGMDTEAFF. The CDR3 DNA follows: TGCGCCAGCACCCGACCAGGGGGAATGGACACTGAAGCCTTCTTT.